This is a list of T cell receptor beta chains from one sample in a study of T cell clones after liver transplantation. Clones were read by immunoSEQ multiplex PCR, and TCRdb kept only the in-frame ones, dropping some. The sample records about 85,000 clones, about 82% being singletons. The specimen comprised CD4+ T cells from blood, sampled 45 to 46 months after liver transplant. All receptors come from a human patient who received a liver transplant. Some T cells may be the graft donor's. Both conserved end residues are part of each CDR3. A D gene is named only where the DNA matches it firmly. Part of the rows lack a size; the others show once, few, many or a class for expanded clones.

j_call,clone_size,d_call,cdr3_length,v_call,cdr3_nt,cdr3_aa
TRBJ2-7,-,-,14,TRBV7-2,TGTGCCAGCAGCTTAATAAAAGGCTCCTACGAGCAGTACTTC,CASSLIKGSYEQYF
TRBJ1-5,-,TRBD1,17,TRBV7-2,TGTGCCAGCAGCCTGACAGGGTGGTCCCTTAGCAATCAGCCCCAGCATTTT,CASSLTGWSLSNQPQHF
TRBJ2-3,-,-,15,TRBV6-5,TGTGCCAGCAGTCCGGGACTGGTTTACACAGATACGCAGTATTTT,CASSPGLVYTDTQYF
TRBJ2-2,once,TRBD2,19,TRBV11-3,TGTGCCAGCAGCGATACCGACCTAGCGGGAAGGTCGAACACCGGGGAGCTGTTTTTT,CASSDTDLAGRSNTGELFF
TRBJ1-5,once,TRBD1,13,TRBV6-1,TGTGCCACCGGACAGGGGATAAATCAGCCCCAGCATTTT,CATGQGINQPQHF
TRBJ2-7,-,TRBD1,14,TRBV30,TGTGCCTGGAGTTCCGGGACAGGGATCTACGAGCAGTACTTC,CAWSSGTGIYEQYF
TRBJ1-2,-,-,11,TRBV11-2,TGTGCCAGCAGCACGCACTATGGCTACACCTTC,CASSTHYGYTF
TRBJ2-1,-,-,16,TRBV5-1,TGCGCCAGCAGCTTCACCGGGACCGTCTCCTACAATGAGCAGTTCTTC,CASSFTGTVSYNEQFF
TRBJ1-1,-,TRBD1,14,TRBV2,TGTGCCAGCAGTACTACAGGGGAGAACACTGAAGCTTTCTTT,CASSTTGENTEAFF
TRBJ2-3,-,TRBD2,17,TRBV6-1,TGTGCCAGCAGTGAATTCACTAGCGGGAGTGGAACAGATACGCAGTATTTT,CASSEFTSGSGTDTQYF
TRBJ2-5,-,-,14,TRBV7-9,TGTGCCAGCAGCTCCCCTGGGGGACAAGAGACCCAGTACTTC,CASSSPGGQETQYF
TRBJ2-3,-,-,14,TRBV6-6,TGTGCCAGCAGTTCACAGGGCGGGACAGATACGCAGTATTTT,CASSSQGGTDTQYF
TRBJ2-1,-,-,14,TRBV5-4,TGTGCCAGCAGCTTGGAACCTAGCAACAATGAGCAGTTCTTC,CASSLEPSNNEQFF